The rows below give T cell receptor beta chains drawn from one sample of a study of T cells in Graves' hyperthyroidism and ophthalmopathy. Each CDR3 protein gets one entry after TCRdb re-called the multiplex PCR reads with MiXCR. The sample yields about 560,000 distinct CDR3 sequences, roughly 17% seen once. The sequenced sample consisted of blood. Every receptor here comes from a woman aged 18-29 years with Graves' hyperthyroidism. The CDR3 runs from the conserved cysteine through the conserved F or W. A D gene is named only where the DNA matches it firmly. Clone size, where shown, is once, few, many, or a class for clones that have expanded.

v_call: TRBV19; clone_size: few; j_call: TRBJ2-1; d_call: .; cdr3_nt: TGTGCCAGTAGTATTCAAATTGTGAGGAAGGGTTACAATGAGCAGTTCTTC; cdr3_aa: CASSIQIVRKGYNEQFF
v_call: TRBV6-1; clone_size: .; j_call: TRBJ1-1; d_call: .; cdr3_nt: TGTGCCAGCAGCGGACCGGACGGACTGAACACTGAAGCTTTCTTT; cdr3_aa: CASSGPDGLNTEAFF
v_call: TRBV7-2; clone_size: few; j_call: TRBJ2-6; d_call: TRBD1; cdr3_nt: TGTGCCACTCGGGACAGGATATCTTCTGGGGCCAACGTCCTGACTTTC; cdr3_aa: CATRDRISSGANVLTF
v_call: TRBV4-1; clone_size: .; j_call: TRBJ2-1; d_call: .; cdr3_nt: TGCGCCAGCAGCCCCAACCCGGGGGTAACCTACAATGAGCAGTTCTTC; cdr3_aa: CASSPNPGVTYNEQFF
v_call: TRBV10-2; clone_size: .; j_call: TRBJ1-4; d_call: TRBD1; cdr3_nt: TGCGCCAGCACCCCGGGGGGACAGGGAACAGAAAAACTGTTTTTT; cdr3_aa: CASTPGGQGTEKLFF
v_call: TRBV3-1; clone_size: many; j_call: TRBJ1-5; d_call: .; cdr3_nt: TGTGCCAGCAGCCCCAGGGTTGAGAATCAGCCCCAGCATTTT; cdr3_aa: CASSPRVENQPQHF
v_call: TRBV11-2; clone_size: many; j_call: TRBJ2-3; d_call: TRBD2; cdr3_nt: TGTGCCAGCAGCGAAGGTGGGCTAGCGGACTACACAGATACGCAGTATTTT; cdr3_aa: CASSEGGLADYTDTQYF
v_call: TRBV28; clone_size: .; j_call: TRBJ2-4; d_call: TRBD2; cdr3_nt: TGTGCCAGCAGTTTATCGGGGGGGGGGAACATTCAGTACTTC; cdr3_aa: CASSLSGGGNIQYF
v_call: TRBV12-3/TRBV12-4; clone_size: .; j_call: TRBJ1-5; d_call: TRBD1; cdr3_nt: TGTGCCAGCACTAAGGACAGGTACAATCAGCCCCAGCATTTT; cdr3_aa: CASTKDRYNQPQHF
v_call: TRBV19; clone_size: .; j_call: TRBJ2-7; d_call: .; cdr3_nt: TGTGCCAGTAGCCGAATAGGGGCAGGGGTAGGCGAGCAGTACTTC; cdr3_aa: CASSRIGAGVGEQYF